This T cell receptor beta chain was captured in a study of Ad26.COV2.S vaccination and SARS-CoV-2 variants. Using immunoSEQ multiplex PCR, the repertoire was profiled, and TCRdb retains in-frame clones only, with some absent. The table has approximately 480,000 clones, roughly 85% seen once. The treatment: roughly 18 received Ad26.COV2.S at low or high dose, single or two shots; several received placebo; per-sample allocation not given. Each sample was drawn 63 days after the first injection (of vaccine or placebo). The sequenced sample was peripheral blood, obtained in a trial of Ad26.COV2.S vaccine versus placebo. This TCR was sampled from a person aged 18 to 65 who received the Ad26.COV2.S COVID-19 vaccine or a placebo.

The CDR3 DNA reads as TGCGCCAGCAGCTTGGGGCAGGGTGGCGCTGAAGCTTTCTTT. This sequence encodes CASSLGQGGAEAFF. This chain connects TRBV5-1 to TRBJ1-1; tentatively, D is TRBD1 (5 bases). Germline CDR1 SGHRS, CDR2 YFSETQ. CDR3 size: 14 residues. Trimming shortened V by 0 bases and J by 6 bases, and 12 bases separated the two germline ends.